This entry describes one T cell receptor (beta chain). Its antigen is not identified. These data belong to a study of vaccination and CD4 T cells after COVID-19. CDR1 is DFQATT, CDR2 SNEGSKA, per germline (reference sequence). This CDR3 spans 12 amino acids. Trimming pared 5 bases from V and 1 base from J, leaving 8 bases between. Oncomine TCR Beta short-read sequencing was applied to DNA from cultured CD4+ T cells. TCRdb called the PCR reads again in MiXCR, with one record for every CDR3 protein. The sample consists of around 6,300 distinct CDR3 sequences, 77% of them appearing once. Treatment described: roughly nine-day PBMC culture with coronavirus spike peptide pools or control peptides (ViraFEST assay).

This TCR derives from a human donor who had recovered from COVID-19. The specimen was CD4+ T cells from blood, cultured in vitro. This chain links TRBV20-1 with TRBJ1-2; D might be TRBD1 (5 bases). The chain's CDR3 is CSAEQDNYGYTF. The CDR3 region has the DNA TGCAGTGCTGAACAGGATAACTATGGCTACACCTTC.